This TCR beta chain was captured in a study of shared T cell receptors in the human thymus. Trimming left V 1 base short and J 0 bases short, with 7 bases between. The CDR3 covers 15 residues. CDR1 LGHNA and CDR2 YNFKEQ come from the germline V gene. Generated by immunoSEQ multiplex PCR, the TCRdb table keeps only in-frame clones and is missing some. This sample has some 720,000 clones, with roughly 90% found just once. Separately, the same data were catalogued under a study of human thymus T cells. That source reports: There were highly overlapping thymic repertoires among unrelated individuals, as related research reported.

The chain recombines TRBV4-2 with TRBJ1-5; D remains unclear. What was sequenced was thymocytes. The source is a boy in the first two years of life with a congenital heart defect. The CDR3 DNA sequence: TGTGCCAGCAGCCAAGGTCAGGTTAGCAATCAGCCCCAGCATTTT. It specifies CASSQGQVSNQPQHF.